These 3 T cell receptor beta chains were all obtained from the same sample, sequenced in a study of blood T cell repertoires in COVID-19. This table comes from immunoSEQ multiplex PCR, and its TCRdb copy is limited to in-frame clones, with some not included. Of over 250,000 clones listed, roughly 86% are singletons. Sequences were obtained from PBMCs or T cells enriched from blood (not recorded which). All receptors derive from a woman younger than 30 who had recovered from COVID-19.

The chain recombines TRBV19 with TRBJ2-3; 7 bases agree with TRBD1. The germline V gene has CDR1 LNHDA and CDR2 SQIVND (reference sequence). The V gene end was trimmed by 7 bases and the J gene end by 1 base; junction bases not matched to a gene: 11. This CDR3 has 16 amino acids. CDR3 in DNA: TGTGCCAGTAATTTCCATCGGACAGGCCGCACAGATACGCAGTATTTT. This codes for CASNFHRTGRTDTQYF.

The chain links TRBV5-4 to TRBJ2-7, with TRBD1 matching over 10 bases. Per the germline V gene, CDR1 is SGHNT and CDR2 is YYREEE (reference sequence). The CDR3 is 14 residues long. Losses at the gene ends were 4 bases for V and 2 bases for J; bases not matched to a gene: 3. The CDR3 coding sequence is TGTGCCAGCAGCGTGGACAGGGGGACCTACGAGCAGTACTTC. Its protein product is CASSVDRGTYEQYF.

A word on this clone: Other DNA sequences from this sample encode an identical CDR3 as well. The chain carries TRBV5-1 and TRBJ1-1; D gene unclear. Per the germline V gene, CDR1 is SGHRS and CDR2 is YFSETQ. V lost 0 bases to trimming and J lost 3 bases, with 9 bases between them. The CDR3 is 14 residues long. The CDR3 loop is CASSLAGGYTEAFF. CDR3 nucleotide sequence: TGCGCCAGCAGCTTGGCAGGAGGGTACACTGAAGCTTTCTTT.